This section outlines one T cell receptor beta chain sequence together with its context. Its target is unknown. CDR3 length: 13 amino acids. V lost 4 bases, J lost 3 bases, and 10 bases lay in between. Germline CDR1 and CDR2: SEHNR and FQNEAQ (reference sequence). Multiplex PCR with BIOMED2 TRB-A/B primer pools amplified TRB rearrangements. TCRdb re-called the multiplex PCR reads through MiXCR, storing one row per CDR3 protein. The sample has 8,000 to 10,000 distinct CDR3 sequences, about 28% seen once; the top ten hold roughly 17%. The sample is drawn from a study of T and B cells in COVID-19 patients. Looking at the study overall: Of over 18 active-infection patients, 12 were critically ill with mechanical ventilation or extracorporeal membrane oxygenation. Findings and caveats of the study: Blood from mildly ill patients while symptomatic, and early samples from severe cases, were scarce.

Blood genomic DNA input for TRB amplification was roughly 220-500 ng. The clonotype originates from a human donor with active COVID-19. The chain links TRBV7-9 to TRBJ2-7, with D perhaps matching TRBD1 (6 bases). Sequencing used blood. CDR3 protein: CASSSGQHYEQYF. In DNA, the CDR3 is TGTGCCAGCAGCTCCGGACAGCACTACGAGCAGTACTTC.